The rows below give T cell receptor beta chains drawn from one sample of a study of blood T cell repertoires in COVID-19. TCRdb's copy holds only in-frame clones and misses some; the assay was immunoSEQ multiplex PCR. The data hold about 170,000 clones, with 65% to 80% observed a single time. Sequencing used PBMCs or T cells enriched from blood (not recorded which). Receptors originate from a woman in her 70s in a cohort exposed to, infected with or recovered from COVID-19 (not recorded which). The CDR3 runs from the conserved cysteine through the conserved F or W. A D gene is named only where the DNA matches it firmly. Not all rows give a size; the values are once, few, many and, for expanded clones, a class.

CDR3aa | CDR3nt | len | abundance | j_gene | v_gene | d_gene
CASSGQGGLSEAFF | TGCGCCAGCAGTGGGCAGGGTGGTTTATCTGAAGCTTTCTTT | 14 | - | TRBJ1-1 | TRBV5-1 | -
CASSLDDRGGGYTF | TGCGCCAGCAGCTTGGACGACAGGGGCGGGGGCTACACCTTC | 14 | - | TRBJ1-2 | TRBV5-1 | TRBD1
CASNAPGTSGRNEQFF | TGTGCCAGCAACGCTCCGGGGACTAGCGGGAGGAATGAGCAGTTCTTC | 16 | - | TRBJ2-1 | TRBV7-3 | TRBD2
CASSARTGGNTIYF | TGTGCCAGCAGCGCTCGGACAGGTGGAAACACCATATATTTT | 14 | - | TRBJ1-3 | TRBV5-6 | TRBD1
CASSPPPLAGEYGYTQYF | TGCGCCAGCAGCCCGCCCCCACTAGCGGGAGAGTACGGGTATACGCAGTATTTT | 18 | - | TRBJ2-3 | TRBV5-1 | TRBD2
CASGFSGRPYEQYF | TGTGCTAGTGGTTTTAGCGGGAGGCCCTACGAGCAGTACTTC | 14 | - | TRBJ2-7 | TRBV12-5 | TRBD2
CASSRSGGDLNYGYTF | TGTGCCAGCAGTAGGTCAGGGGGAGACCTAAACTATGGCTACACCTTC | 16 | - | TRBJ1-2 | TRBV28 | TRBD1
CASSQGGKYNEQFF | TGTGCCAGCTCACAGGGGGGTAAATACAATGAGCAGTTCTTC | 14 | - | TRBJ2-1 | TRBV7-9 | TRBD1
CASSGAGLNTGELFF | TGTGCCAGCAGCGGGGCAGGACTGAACACCGGGGAGCTGTTTTTT | 15 | - | TRBJ2-2 | TRBV9 | -
CASSPNRADEKLFF | TGTGCCAGCTCACCGAACAGGGCGGATGAAAAACTGTTTTTT | 14 | - | TRBJ1-4 | TRBV18 | -
CAISTGGSSYEQYF | TGTGCCATCAGTACAGGGGGCAGCTCCTACGAGCAGTACTTC | 14 | - | TRBJ2-7 | TRBV10-3 | TRBD1
CASSFGGGQGYYGYTF | TGCGCCAGCAGCTTTGGTGGTGGACAGGGGTACTATGGCTACACCTTC | 16 | few | TRBJ1-2 | TRBV5-1 | TRBD1
CASSLPQGAGYNEQFF | TGTGCCAGCAGCCTCCCCCAGGGGGCCGGCTACAATGAGCAGTTCTTC | 16 | once | TRBJ2-1 | TRBV28 | TRBD1
CASLGRQGLAEAFF | TGTGCCAGTCTAGGACGACAGGGTTTGGCTGAAGCTTTCTTT | 14 | few | TRBJ1-1 | TRBV19 | TRBD1
CASSLTGQALQETQYF | TGTGCCAGCAGCTTGACAGGACAGGCCTTGCAAGAGACCCAGTACTTC | 16 | - | TRBJ2-5 | TRBV5-6 | TRBD1
CATSNEQRGEQYF | TGTGCCACCAGCAATGAACAACGGGGTGAGCAGTACTTC | 13 | - | TRBJ2-7 | TRBV24-1 | -
CASKDTGAQSYEQYF | TGTGCCAGCAAAGACACTGGCGCCCAGTCCTACGAGCAGTACTTC | 15 | - | TRBJ2-7 | TRBV6-5 | -
CASSFRQGSYNSPLHF | TGTGCCAGCAGCTTCAGACAGGGCTCCTATAATTCACCCCTCCACTTT | 16 | - | TRBJ1-6 | TRBV7-3 | TRBD1